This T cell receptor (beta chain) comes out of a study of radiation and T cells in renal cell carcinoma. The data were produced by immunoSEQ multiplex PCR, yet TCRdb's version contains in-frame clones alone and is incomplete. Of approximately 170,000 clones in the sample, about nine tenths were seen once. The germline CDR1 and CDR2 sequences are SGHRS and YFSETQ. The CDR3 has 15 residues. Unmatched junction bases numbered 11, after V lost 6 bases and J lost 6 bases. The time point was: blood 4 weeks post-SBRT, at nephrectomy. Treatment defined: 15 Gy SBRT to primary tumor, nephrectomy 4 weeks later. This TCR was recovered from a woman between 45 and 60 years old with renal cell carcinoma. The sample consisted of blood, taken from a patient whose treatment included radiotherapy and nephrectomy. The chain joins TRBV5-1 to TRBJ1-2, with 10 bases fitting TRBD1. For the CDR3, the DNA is TGCGCCAGCAACGCTGTCGGACAGGGGGTCGATGGCTACACCTTC. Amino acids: CASNAVGQGVDGYTF.